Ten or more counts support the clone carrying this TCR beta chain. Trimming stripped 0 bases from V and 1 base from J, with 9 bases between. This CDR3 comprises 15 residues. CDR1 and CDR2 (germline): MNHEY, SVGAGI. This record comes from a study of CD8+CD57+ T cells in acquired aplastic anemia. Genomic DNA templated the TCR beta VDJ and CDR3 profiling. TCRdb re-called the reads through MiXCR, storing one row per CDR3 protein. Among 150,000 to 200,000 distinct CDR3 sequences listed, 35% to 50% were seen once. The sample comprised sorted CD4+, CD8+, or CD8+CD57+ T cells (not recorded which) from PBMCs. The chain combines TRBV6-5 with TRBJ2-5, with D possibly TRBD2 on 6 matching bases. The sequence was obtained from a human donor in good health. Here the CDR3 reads CASSYSTLAQETQYF. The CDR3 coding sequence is TGTGCCAGCAGTTACTCAACACTAGCCCAAGAGACCCAGTACTTC.